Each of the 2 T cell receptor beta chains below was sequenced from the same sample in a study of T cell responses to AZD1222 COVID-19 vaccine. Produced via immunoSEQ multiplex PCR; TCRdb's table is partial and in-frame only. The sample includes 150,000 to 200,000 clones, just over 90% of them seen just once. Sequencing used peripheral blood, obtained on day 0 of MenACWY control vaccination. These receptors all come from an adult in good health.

The CDR3 region has the DNA TGTGCCAGCAGCTCGGGGACAGGGGGCCACACTGAAGCTTTCTTT. This codes for CASSSGTGGHTEAFF. V is TRBV7-9 and J is TRBJ1-1; 12 bases agree with TRBD1. V lost 4 bases and J lost 3; bases outside the gene matches: 3. Germline loops: CDR1 SEHNR, CDR2 FQNEAQ (reference sequence). The CDR3 spans 15 residues.

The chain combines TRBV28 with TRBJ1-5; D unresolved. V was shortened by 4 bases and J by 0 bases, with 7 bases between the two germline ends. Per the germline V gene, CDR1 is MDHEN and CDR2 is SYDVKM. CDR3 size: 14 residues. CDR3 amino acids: CASSSRVSNQPQHF. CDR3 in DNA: TGTGCCAGCAGTTCACGGGTTAGCAATCAGCCCCAGCATTTT.